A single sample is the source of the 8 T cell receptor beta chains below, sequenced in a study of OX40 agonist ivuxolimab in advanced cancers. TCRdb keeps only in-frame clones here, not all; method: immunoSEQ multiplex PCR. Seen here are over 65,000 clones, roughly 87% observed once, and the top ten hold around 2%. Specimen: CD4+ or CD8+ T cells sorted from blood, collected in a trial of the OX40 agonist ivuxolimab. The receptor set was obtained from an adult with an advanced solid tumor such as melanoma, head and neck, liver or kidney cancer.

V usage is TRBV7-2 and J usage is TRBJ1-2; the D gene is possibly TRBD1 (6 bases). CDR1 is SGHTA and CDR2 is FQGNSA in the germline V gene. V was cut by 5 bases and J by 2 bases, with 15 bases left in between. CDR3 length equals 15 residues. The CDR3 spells CASSRGQTANYGYTF. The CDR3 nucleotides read TGTGCCAGCAGCCGCGGACAGACCGCAAACTATGGCTACACCTTC.

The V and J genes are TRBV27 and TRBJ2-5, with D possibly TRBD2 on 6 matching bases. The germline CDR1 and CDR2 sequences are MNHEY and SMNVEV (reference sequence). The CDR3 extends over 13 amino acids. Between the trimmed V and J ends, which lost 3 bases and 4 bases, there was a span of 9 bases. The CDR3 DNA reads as TGTGCCAGCAGTTTTATGGGGGGAGAGACCCAGTACTTC. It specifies CASSFMGGETQYF.

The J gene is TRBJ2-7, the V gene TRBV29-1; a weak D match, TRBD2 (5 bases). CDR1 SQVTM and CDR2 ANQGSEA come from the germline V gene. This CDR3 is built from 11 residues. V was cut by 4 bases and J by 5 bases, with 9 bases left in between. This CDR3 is CSVGEWDEQYF. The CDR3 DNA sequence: TGCAGCGTTGGGGAGTGGGACGAGCAGTACTTC.

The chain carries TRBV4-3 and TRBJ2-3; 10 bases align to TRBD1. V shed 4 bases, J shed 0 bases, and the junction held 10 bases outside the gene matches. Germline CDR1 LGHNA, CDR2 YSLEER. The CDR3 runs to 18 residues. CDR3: CASSRLVGTGDSTDTQYF. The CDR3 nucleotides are TGCGCCAGCAGCCGGCTCGTAGGGACAGGGGACAGCACAGATACGCAGTATTTT.

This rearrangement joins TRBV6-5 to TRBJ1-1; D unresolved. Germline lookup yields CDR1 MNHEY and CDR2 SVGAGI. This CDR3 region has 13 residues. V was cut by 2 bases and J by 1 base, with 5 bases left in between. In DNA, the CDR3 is TGTGCCAGCAGTTACCAGCCGAACACTGAAGCTTTCTTT. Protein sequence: CASSYQPNTEAFF.

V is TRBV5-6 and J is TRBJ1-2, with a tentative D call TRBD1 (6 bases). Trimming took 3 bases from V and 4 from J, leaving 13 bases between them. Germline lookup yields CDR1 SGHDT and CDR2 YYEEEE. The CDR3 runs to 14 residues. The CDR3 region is CASSSRGAGYGYTF. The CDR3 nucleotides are TGTGCCAGCAGCTCGAGGGGGGCAGGCTATGGCTACACCTTC.

In DNA, the CDR3 is TGTGCCAGCAGCTCCGGGACAGGGGGCTACAATGAGCAGTTCTTC. Protein sequence: CASSSGTGGYNEQFF. This chain connects TRBV2 to TRBJ2-1; 11 bases agree with TRBD1. Losses at the gene ends were 6 bases for V and 3 bases for J; bases not matched to a gene: 4. The CDR3 is 15 amino acids. Germline CDR1 and CDR2: SNHLY and FYNNEI.

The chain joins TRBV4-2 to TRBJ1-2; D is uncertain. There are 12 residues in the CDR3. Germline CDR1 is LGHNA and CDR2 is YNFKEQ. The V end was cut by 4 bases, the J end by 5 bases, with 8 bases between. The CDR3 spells CASSPLGYGYTF. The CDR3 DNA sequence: TGTGCCAGCAGCCCCTTGGGGTATGGCTACACCTTC.